Below are 29 T cell receptor beta chains sequenced from a single sample in a study of T-cell reconstitution after alpha-beta-depleted transplantation in children. Preparation of the TCRbeta library involved a method that used unique molecular identifiers. Using its own MiXCR run on the PCR reads, TCRdb lists one record per CDR3 protein. Here the sample spans 500,000 or so distinct CDR3 sequences, approximately 10% being singletons. The sequencing here drew on PBMCs, mostly from graft donor cells, taken 180 days after TCRalphabeta/CD19-depleted stem cell transplant. Receptors originate from a female patient younger than 10 who had a stem cell transplant for aplastic anemia, so the T cells may come from the graft donor.

The rearrangement joins TRBV4-1 to TRBJ1-3, with D tentatively TRBD1 (5 bases). V was trimmed by 0 bases and J by 0 bases, leaving 15 bases between them. Per the germline V gene, CDR1 is MGHRA and CDR2 is YSYEKL. The CDR3 runs to 18 residues. The CDR3 DNA reads as TGCGCCAGCAGCCAAGAATGGGGCAGGAGACCCTCTGGAAACACCATATATTTT. This sequence encodes CASSQEWGRRPSGNTIYF.

This clonotype was seen a few times. The rearrangement joins TRBV19 to TRBJ1-5; 7 bases are shared with TRBD1. The CDR3 is 15 amino acids. Germline V gene data show CDR1 as LNHDA and CDR2 as SQIVND (reference sequence). The trim removed 7 bases at V and 1 base at J, leaving 7 bases unmatched. This chain's CDR3 is CASTFGTASNQPQHF. In DNA, the CDR3 is TGTGCCAGTACTTTCGGGACAGCAAGCAATCAGCCCCAGCATTTT.

The CDR3 reads CASSLPLAGGNSYNEQFF. The CDR3 nucleotides are TGCGCCAGCAGCTTACCGCTAGCGGGGGGGAACTCCTACAATGAGCAGTTCTTC. This chain joins TRBV5-1 and TRBJ2-1, with 12 nucleotides matching TRBD2. V was clipped by 2 bases and J by 0 bases; unmatched bases: 6. The CDR3 length is 18 residues. Per germline, CDR1 SGHRS and CDR2 YFSETQ.

The chain uses TRBV28 and TRBJ2-7, with D possibly TRBD1 on 6 matching bases. The germline CDR1 and CDR2 sequences are MDHEN and SYDVKM. Trimming left V 6 bases short and J 5 bases short, with 14 bases between. This CDR3 contains 13 residues. The DNA of the CDR3 is TGTGCCAGCAGAAAGGGACAAAGCAACGAGCAGTACTTC. The encoded protein is CASRKGQSNEQYF.

The chain recombines TRBV11-2 with TRBJ1-4; D is unclear. CDR1 and CDR2 from the germline V gene are SGHAT and FQNNGV. V lost 0 bases to trimming and J lost 8 bases, with 22 bases between them. The CDR3 extends over 18 amino acids. Here the CDR3 reads CASSLDLRTGYLGEKLFF. As DNA, the CDR3 is TGTGCCAGCAGCTTAGATCTACGTACGGGGTACCTCGGAGAAAAACTGTTTTTT.

The V call is TRBV20-1, the J call TRBJ2-7; 11 bases fit TRBD2. The germline V gene encodes CDR1 DFQATT and CDR2 SNEGSKA (reference sequence). V was pared by 0 bases and J by 7 bases, with 8 bases of the junction left unmatched. The CDR3 covers 15 residues. CDR3: CSAREPSGRFGEQYV. CDR3 DNA: TGCAGTGCTAGAGAGCCTAGCGGGAGGTTTGGAGAGCAGTACGTC.

The chain has TRBV11-2 and TRBJ1-2; D uncertain. This CDR3 is built from 21 residues. Germline V gene sequence: CDR1 SGHAT, CDR2 FQNNGV. V gave up 2 bases and J gave up 4 bases, with 32 bases separating them. CDR3 DNA: TGTGCCAGCAGCTTACGAACTACATCGTCCATCGCACCTCTAACGCCCTATGGCTACACCTTC. Amino acids: CASSLRTTSSIAPLTPYGYTF.

This clonotype showed up many times. The V and J genes are TRBV5-1 and TRBJ2-1; 8 bases fit TRBD2. From germline, CDR1 is SGHRS and CDR2 YFSETQ. CDR3 length: 16 residues. The V gene end was trimmed by 0 bases and the J gene end by 4 bases; junction bases not matched to a gene: 6. CDR3 sequence: CASSLAAGGPYNEQFF. The DNA for the CDR3 is TGCGCCAGCAGCTTGGCCGCGGGAGGCCCTTACAATGAGCAGTTCTTC.

The sample holds many counts of this clonotype. The chain links TRBV3-1 to TRBJ1-5; possibly TRBD1 for D (5 bases). The CDR3 covers 15 residues. Germline CDR1 and CDR2: LGHDT and YNNKEL (reference sequence). V gave up 4 bases and J gave up 2 bases, with 12 bases separating them. In nucleotides, the CDR3 is TGTGCCAGCAGCCGCACCGGGACCGGCAATCAGCCCCAGCATTTT. Protein product: CASSRTGTGNQPQHF.

The sample holds a few counts of this clonotype. This chain connects TRBV3-1 to TRBJ2-1; tentative D call: TRBD2 (6 bases). The CDR3 spans 16 residues. Germline V gives CDR1 LGHDT, CDR2 YNNKEL (reference sequence). V was shortened by 0 bases and J by 10 bases, with 19 bases between the two germline ends. The CDR3 DNA reads TGTGCCAGCAGCCAAGATCAGGGTAGCGGTCGAAAGGAGCAGTTCTTC. Translation gives CASSQDQGSGRKEQFF.

This clonotype occurred a few times. The V call is TRBV10-3, the J call TRBJ1-5; 8 nucleotides line up with TRBD1. Trimming cost V 3 bases and J 7 bases; bases outside gene matches: 14. Germline loops: CDR1 ENHRY, CDR2 SYGVKD. This CDR3 is built from 17 residues. The CDR3 sequence: CAISEVWGRGLGQPQHF. In DNA, the CDR3 is TGTGCCATCAGTGAAGTTTGGGGCAGGGGGCTGGGCCAGCCCCAGCATTTT.

The chain couples TRBV3-1 to TRBJ2-3; TRBD2 agrees at 10 bases. There are 18 residues in the CDR3. The germline V gene has CDR1 LGHDT and CDR2 YNNKEL (reference sequence). J was trimmed by 4 bases and V by 1 base; bases with no gene match: 11. CDR3 DNA: TGTGCCAGCAGCCAAGTCGCTAGCGGGAGAGGTGGTCCAGATACGCAGTATTTT. As protein: CASSQVASGRGGPDTQYF.

This clonotype was recorded many times. V gene TRBV28 combines with J gene TRBJ2-7, with 8 positions matching TRBD1. This CDR3 is built from 15 residues. V gave up 3 bases and J gave up 6 bases; unmatched junction bases: 10. Germline V gives CDR1 MDHEN, CDR2 SYDVKM. CDR3 amino acids: CASSFPGQGALEQYF. Here the CDR3 DNA reads TGTGCCAGCAGTTTCCCGGGGCAGGGGGCCCTCGAGCAGTACTTC.

There are a few counts of this clonotype. The V gene is TRBV20-1, the J gene TRBJ1-5, with a possible D match to TRBD1 (5 bases). This CDR3 has 14 amino acids. Germline V gene data show CDR1 as DFQATT and CDR2 as SNEGSKA (reference sequence). Trimming stripped 6 bases from V and 8 bases from J, with 20 bases between. CDR3: CSAPPGTLGEPQHF. The CDR3, as DNA: TGCAGTGCCCCCCCCGGGACTCTGGGCGAGCCCCAGCATTTT.

The chain links TRBV5-6 to TRBJ2-2, with 7 bases lining up with TRBD1. With 4 bases clipped from V and 1 base from J, the junction kept 10 bases outside the gene matches. CDR1 is SGHDT and CDR2 is YYEEEE in the germline V gene. The CDR3 loop spans 17 amino acids. CDR3 region: CASSPPAGTVNTGELFF. The CDR3 bases are TGTGCCAGCAGCCCTCCTGCCGGGACAGTGAACACCGGGGAGCTGTTTTTT.

This clonotype appeared a few times. This rearrangement joins TRBV20-1 to TRBJ2-5; a weak D match, TRBD2 (5 bases). Germline CDR1 is DFQATT and CDR2 is SNEGSKA (reference sequence). With 3 bases removed from V and 1 base from J, the gap between germline ends came to 9 bases. The CDR3 runs to 13 residues. The chain's CDR3 is CSARLRAQETQYF. CDR3 coding DNA: TGCAGTGCTAGGCTGCGGGCCCAAGAGACCCAGTACTTC.

The rearrangement joins TRBV7-2 to TRBJ1-5, with a weak D call TRBD1 (5 bases). Germline V gene lookup returns CDR1 SGHTA and CDR2 FQGNSA. The CDR3 has 15 amino acids. The ends were cut back, 1 base at V and 6 bases at J, with 13 bases in the middle. In DNA, the CDR3 is TGTGCCAGCAGCTTAGTTTCGGCAGGGCCTCAGCCCCAGCATTTT. Translating gives CASSLVSAGPQPQHF.

The chain links TRBV12-5 to TRBJ2-1; D possibly matches TRBD1 or TRBD2 (5 bases each). Germline values: CDR1 LGHNT, CDR2 FRNRAP. V lost 1 base to trimming and J lost 3 bases, with 16 bases between them. This CDR3 is 17 amino acids long. CDR3 sequence (DNA): TGTGCTAGTGGTTTGGGAGTCCCGGGACGGATCTACAATGAGCAGTTCTTC. It specifies CASGLGVPGRIYNEQFF.

This clonotype has more than one count but fewer than ten. V and J are TRBV7-2 and TRBJ2-2; 7 bases map to TRBD1. The V and J ends lost 0 bases and 3 bases, in that order; junction bases with no gene match: 7. Germline lookup yields CDR1 SGHTA and CDR2 FQGNSA. The length of the CDR3 is 17 residues. The CDR3, as DNA: TGTGCCAGCAGCTTAGCGCCGACAGGGCAACACACCGGGGAGCTGTTTTTT. It codes for CASSLAPTGQHTGELFF. The whole variable domain, remainder taken from reference TRBV7-2 and TRBJ2-2, is GAGVSQSPSNKVTEKGKDVELRCDPISGHTALYWYRQSLGQGLEFLIYFQGNSAPDKSGLPSDRFSAERTGGSVSTLTIQRTQQEDSAVYLCASSLAPTGQHTGELFFGEGSRLTVL.

The table lists this clonotype with a few counts. V gene TRBV5-1 combines with J gene TRBJ2-1; TRBD2 aligns across 11 bases. This CDR3 spans 17 amino acids. Unmatched junction bases numbered 10, after V lost 5 bases and J lost 3 bases. Germline V gene lookup returns CDR1 SGHRS and CDR2 YFSETQ. CDR3 region: CASSSTSGSPVYNEQFF. CDR3 coding DNA: TGCGCCAGCAGTTCTACTAGCGGGAGTCCCGTCTACAATGAGCAGTTCTTC.

This clonotype was observed a few times. The V gene is TRBV28, the J gene TRBJ1-4, with TRBD1 matching 7 bases. The CDR3 runs to 13 residues. Unmatched junction bases numbered 6, after V lost 9 bases and J lost 5 bases. Germline-derived CDR1 and CDR2 are MDHEN and SYDVKM. The chain's CDR3 is CASYRGRNEKLFF. DNA for the CDR3: TGTGCCAGTTACAGGGGCCGGAATGAAAAACTGTTTTTT.

This clonotype was seen a few times. This rearrangement joins TRBV10-3 to TRBJ2-7; D gene ambiguous. Germline lookup yields CDR1 ENHRY and CDR2 SYGVKD. The CDR3 consists of 13 residues. V was trimmed by 0 bases and J by 0 bases, leaving 3 bases between them. The CDR3 sequence is CAISESSSYEQYF. CDR3 sequence (DNA): TGTGCCATCAGTGAGTCAAGCTCCTACGAGCAGTACTTC.

The gene calls are TRBV20-1 and TRBJ1-5, with 8 bases lining up with TRBD1. This CDR3 is built from 15 residues. CDR1 DFQATT and CDR2 SNEGSKA come from the germline V gene (reference sequence). With V trimmed by 4 bases and J by 2 bases, 7 bases remained unmatched. CDR3 residues: CSANSGGAGNQPQHF. CDR3 nucleotide sequence: TGCAGTGCTAATTCAGGGGGCGCGGGCAATCAGCCCCAGCATTTT.

This clonotype has a count of ten or more. The chain combines TRBV27 with TRBJ2-2, with D unresolved. Trimming pared 3 bases from V and 2 bases from J, leaving 4 bases between. The germline CDR1 and CDR2 sequences are MNHEY and SMNVEV (reference sequence). CDR3 length equals 13 residues. CDR3 sequence reads: CASSFSNTGELFF. CDR3 coding DNA: TGTGCCAGCAGTTTTAGTAACACCGGGGAGCTGTTTTTT.

This chain uses TRBV20-1 with TRBJ2-3; D gene uncertain. The germline CDR1 and CDR2 sequences are DFQATT and SNEGSKA (reference sequence). CDR3 size: 12 residues. V was clipped by 6 bases and J by 2 bases, with 9 bases between them. The CDR3 DNA reads TGCAGTGCAAGGACGGTCACAGATACGCAGTATTTT. It is translated as CSARTVTDTQYF.

This chain joins TRBV20-1 and TRBJ1-1; D possibly corresponds to TRBD1 (5 bases). The CDR3 is 12 residues long. With 5 bases removed from V and 2 bases from J, the gap between germline ends came to 9 bases. Germline V gene lookup returns CDR1 DFQATT and CDR2 SNEGSKA (reference sequence). In DNA, the CDR3 is TGCAGTGCTCAGAGGGGTAACACTGAAGCTTTCTTT. Protein product: CSAQRGNTEAFF.

The CDR3 DNA reads TGTGCCAGCAGCTTAGGCGGGAAAAGGTACAATGAGCAGTTCTTC. Residues: CASSLGGKRYNEQFF. The chain combines TRBV11-2 with TRBJ2-1, with D maybe TRBD2 (6 bases). The V end lost 1 base, the J end lost 4 bases, and 11 bases lay between the germline ends. The CDR3 runs 15 residues. Germline V lookup: CDR1 SGHAT, CDR2 FQNNGV.

This clonotype was seen only a few times. The chain employs TRBV7-9 and TRBJ1-4; D unclear. There are 14 residues in the CDR3. Germline V gives CDR1 SEHNR, CDR2 FQNEAQ (reference sequence). V dropped 1 base and J dropped 6 bases, with 9 bases sitting between them. The CDR3 protein is CASSLVGSDEKLFF. The CDR3 DNA reads TGTGCCAGCAGCTTAGTCGGGAGTGATGAAAAACTGTTTTTT. The variable domain in full, completed from reference TRBV7-9 and TRBJ1-4, reads DTGVSQNPRHKITKRGQNVTFRCDPISEHNRLYWYRQTLGQGPEFLTYFQNEAQLEKSRLLSDRFSAERPKGSFSTLEIQRTEQGDSAMYLCASSLVGSDEKLFFGSGTQLSVL.

The V call is TRBV6-5, the J call TRBJ1-5, with D unresolved. With 5 bases removed from V and 0 bases from J, the gap between germline ends came to 20 bases. This CDR3 has 18 amino acids. The germline gives CDR1 MNHEY, CDR2 SVGAGI. CDR3: CASSHAEALRDSNQPQHF. DNA of the CDR3: TGTGCCAGCAGTCACGCCGAAGCGCTCCGTGATAGCAATCAGCCCCAGCATTTT.